This T cell receptor (beta chain) was obtained from a study of tumor-infiltrating lymphocytes in oesophageal squamous cell carcinoma. This clonotype is labeled as medium-sized. MiXCR, run by TCRdb on the PCR reads, gives a single entry per CDR3 protein. The sample holds 7,500 to 9,500 distinct CDR3 sequences; roughly 70% are singletons and the top ten take approximately 40%. Trimming at V came to 4 bases and at J to 4 bases, leaving 14 bases not matched to a gene. Looked up from germline, CDR1 is LGHNT and CDR2 is FRNRAP. CDR3 length equals 18 residues. V is TRBV12-5 and J is TRBJ2-3, with 10 bases lining up with TRBD2. The clonotype originates from a female donor with esophageal squamous cell carcinoma. Sequenced sample: esophageal tumor tissue. The CDR3 DNA follows: TGTGCTAGTGGTTCCCCTTACAGCGAGCGGGGGGGGGCAGATACGCAGTATTTT. Protein: CASGSPYSERGGADTQYF.